Listed below are T cell receptor beta chains from one sample, sequenced in a study of cytomegalovirus exposure and HLA in healthy donors. TCRdb's table, derived via immunoSEQ multiplex PCR, lists solely in-frame clones and lacks some. Among some 170,000 clones listed, 75% to 90% were seen once. Sequences were obtained from PBMCs. The receptors were gathered from a girl aged 2-9 years in good health and CMV-seropositive. Each CDR3 is given with its conserved first and last residue. A D gene is named only where the DNA matches it firmly. Size values are once, few and many counts, or a class for expanded clones, and some rows have none.

d_gene	j_gene	abundance	v_gene	CDR3nt	CDR3aa
NA	TRBJ2-7	NA	TRBV4-1	TGCGCCAGCAGCCAAGATGGTCGGGGCTACGAGCAGTACTTC	CASSQDGRGYEQYF
NA	TRBJ2-3	NA	TRBV6-4	TGTGCCAGCAGTGACTCGACCGGGAGAAGGACAGATACGCAGTATTTT	CASSDSTGRRTDTQYF
TRBD2	TRBJ2-7	NA	TRBV5-1	TGCGCCAGCAGCCAAGGACTAGCGGTCTCCTACGAGCAGTACTTC	CASSQGLAVSYEQYF
TRBD1	TRBJ2-5	NA	TRBV19	TGTGCCAGTAGTACGGGGACAGTTCAAGAGACCCAGTACTTC	CASSTGTVQETQYF
TRBD1	TRBJ1-6	NA	TRBV2	TGTGCCAGCAGAAGGACAGGGGCTGGAGAATCACCCCTCCACTTT	CASRRTGAGESPLHF
NA	TRBJ1-3	once	TRBV18	TGTGCCAGCTCACAAAACGCACACTCTGGAAACACCATATATTTT	CASSQNAHSGNTIYF
NA	TRBJ2-6	NA	TRBV7-8	TGTGCCAGCAGCTTAAAGAGAAAGCTCTCTGGGGCCAACGTCCTGACTTTC	CASSLKRKLSGANVLTF
TRBD2	TRBJ2-7	NA	TRBV30	TGTGCCTTCACAACATCAATAGCGGGGAACTACGAGCAGTACTTC	CAFTTSIAGNYEQYF
TRBD1	TRBJ1-6	once	TRBV6-1	TGTGCCAGCAGTGAACGTTTGGACAGGTGGGATTCACCCCTCCACTTT	CASSERLDRWDSPLHF
NA	TRBJ2-7	NA	TRBV29-1	TGCAGCGTTGGTGGACGGGGTACGGCCTACGAGCAGTACTTC	CSVGGRGTAYEQYF
TRBD1	TRBJ1-2	NA	TRBV9	TGTGCCAGCAGCGTACCCCTGACAGGGGGGTTCTATGGCTACACCTTC	CASSVPLTGGFYGYTF
NA	TRBJ2-1	NA	TRBV5-1	TGCGCCAGCAGCTTGCGCCGGGTAAGCTCCTACAATGAGCAGTTCTTC	CASSLRRVSSYNEQFF
NA	TRBJ2-2	NA	TRBV5-6	TGTGCCAGCAGCTTCAGAGGCGAGCTGTTTTTT	CASSFRGELFF
NA	TRBJ1-3	NA	TRBV5-6	TGTGCCAGCAGCTTGGTGGGCAGGGGTGGAAACACCATATATTTT	CASSLVGRGGNTIYF
NA	TRBJ2-1	few	TRBV6-1	TGTGCCAGCACCCCATATCCGGCCTACAATGAGCAGTTCTTC	CASTPYPAYNEQFF
NA	TRBJ2-7	NA	TRBV4-1	TGCGCCAGCAGCCCTCGAGAGGGAACGGGCGAGCAGTACTTC	CASSPREGTGEQYF
NA	TRBJ2-4	NA	TRBV5-1	TGCGCCAGCAGCTTGGGGACAGCCCGATTAGCCAAAAACATTCAGTACTTC	CASSLGTARLAKNIQYF
NA	TRBJ1-4	NA	TRBV5-8	TGTGCCAGCAGTTACAGGACCCTACATTTT	CASSYRTLHF
TRBD1	TRBJ2-2	NA	TRBV27	TGTGCCACCCGTGTCCTACTCCCAGGGGGCGCGGGCGGGGAGCTGTTTTTT	CATRVLLPGGAGGELFF